This T cell receptor (beta chain) comes out of a study of T cells expressing NK-cell markers. At the level of the study: The authors sequenced eight donors, of whom seven were HCMV-seropositive and one was seronegative.

CDR1 and CDR2 from the germline V gene are DFQATT and SNEGSKA (reference sequence). CDR3 length equals 16 residues. TCRdb re-called the 5' RACE reads, yielding one record per CDR3 amino acid sequence without DNA. Seen in this sample are around 550,000 distinct CDR3 sequences; the ten most common clones hold about 3.6%. What was sequenced was blood T cells: a sorted CD56 or NKG2C T cell subset, CD4+ or CD8+ T cells, or bulk PBMC T cells (not recorded which). The rearrangement uses TRBV20-1 and TRBJ2-4. The clonotype comes from a man in his late teens or twenties in good health. This CDR3 is CSARDSVPLAKNIQYF.